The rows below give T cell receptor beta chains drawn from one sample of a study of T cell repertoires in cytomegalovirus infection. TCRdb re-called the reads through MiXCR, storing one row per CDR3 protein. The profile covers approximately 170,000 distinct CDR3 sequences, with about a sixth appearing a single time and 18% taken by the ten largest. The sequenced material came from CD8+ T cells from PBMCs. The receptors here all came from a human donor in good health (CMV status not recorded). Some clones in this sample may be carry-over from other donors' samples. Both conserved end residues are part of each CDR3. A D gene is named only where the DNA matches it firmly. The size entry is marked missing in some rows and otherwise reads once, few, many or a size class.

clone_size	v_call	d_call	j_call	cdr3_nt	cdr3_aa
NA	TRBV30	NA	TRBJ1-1	TGTGCCTGGAGTAAGAAGCTTGAAGCTTTCTTT	CAWSKKLEAFF
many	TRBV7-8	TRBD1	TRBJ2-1	TGTGCCAGCAGCCCACTCCGGACAGGGGACAATGAGCAGTTCTTC	CASSPLRTGDNEQFF
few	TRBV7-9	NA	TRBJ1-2	TGTGCCAGCAGGCCTCCGGGACAAAGATGGGATGGCTACACCTTC	CASRPPGQRWDGYTF
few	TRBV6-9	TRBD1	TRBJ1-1	TGTGCCAGCAGTTACTCGAACAGGGGCACTGAAGCTTTCTTT	CASSYSNRGTEAFF
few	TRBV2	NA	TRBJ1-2	TGTGCCAGCACTTCGGATCCAGGATATGGCTACACCTTC	CASTSDPGYGYTF
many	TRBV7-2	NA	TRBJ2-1	TGTGCCAGCAGCTTATCTGGGGGGACCAATGAGCAGTTCTTC	CASSLSGGTNEQFF
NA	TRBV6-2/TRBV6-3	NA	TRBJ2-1	TGTGCCAGCACCCGCCCGAGGGGGGGAGGAGAAGAGCAGTTCTTC	CASTRPRGGGEEQFF
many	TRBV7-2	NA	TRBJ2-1	TGTGCCAGCAGCTTTGACACGGAAAGGAGCTCTTCCTACAATGAGCAGTTCTTC	CASSFDTERSSSYNEQFF
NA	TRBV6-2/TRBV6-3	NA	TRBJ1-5	TGTGCCAGCAGCGCAGGGGTTAGCAATCAGCCCCAGCATTTT	CASSAGVSNQPQHF
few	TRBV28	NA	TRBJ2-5	TGTGCCAGCAGTTGGGGTCCGGAGACCCAGTACTTC	CASSWGPETQYF
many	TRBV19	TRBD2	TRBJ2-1	TGTGCCAGTAGCGCTTCCCCGGGACTAGCCCAGAATGAGCAGTTCTTC	CASSASPGLAQNEQFF
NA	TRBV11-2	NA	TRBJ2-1	TGTGCCAGCAGCTTAGTTCGTAGTGAGCAGTTCTTC	CASSLVRSEQFF
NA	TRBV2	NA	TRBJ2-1	TGTGCCAGCAGTGAAATAAATGAGCAGTTCTTC	CASSEINEQFF
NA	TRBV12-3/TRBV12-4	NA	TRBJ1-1	TGTGCCAGCAGTTTAGGGGGCCGGCGCACTGAAGCTTTCTTT	CASSLGGRRTEAFF
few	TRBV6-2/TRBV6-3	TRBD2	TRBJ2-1	TGTGCCAGCAGTTACTCGGCGGGAGGGAGCAATGAGCAGTTCTTC	CASSYSAGGSNEQFF
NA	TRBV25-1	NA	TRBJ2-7	TGTGCCAGCAGCCCCCCCGGGAGCCTTAGGCGGCAGTACTTC	CASSPPGSLRRQYF
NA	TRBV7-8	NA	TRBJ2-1	TGTGCCAGCAGCTTCAGGTACAATGAGCAGTTCTTC	CASSFRYNEQFF
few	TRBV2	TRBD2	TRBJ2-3	TGTGCCAGCACCGGACGGCTAGCGGTCACAGATACGCAGTATTTT	CASTGRLAVTDTQYF
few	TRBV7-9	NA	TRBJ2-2	TGTGCCAGCAGCTTCCGACAGGATGGGATGTTTTTT	CASSFRQDGMFF
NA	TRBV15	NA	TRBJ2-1	TGTGCCACCAGCAGAGCCTTGGGTGAGCAGTTCTTC	CATSRALGEQFF
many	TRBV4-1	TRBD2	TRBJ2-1	TGCGCCAGCAGCCAAGTTGGACTAGTTTCCTACAATGAGCAGTTCTTC	CASSQVGLVSYNEQFF
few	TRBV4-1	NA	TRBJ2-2	TGCGCCAGCAGCCAGCAGCGATTCGGAGGTGCCGGGGAGCTGTTTTTT	CASSQQRFGGAGELFF
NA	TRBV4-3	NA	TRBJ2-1	TGCGCCAGCAGCCAAAAATTGGCAGGGATCGCCTACAATGAGCAGTTCTTC	CASSQKLAGIAYNEQFF
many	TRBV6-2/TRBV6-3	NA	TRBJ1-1	TGTGCCAGCAAGCGGAACACTGAAGCTTTCTTT	CASKRNTEAFF
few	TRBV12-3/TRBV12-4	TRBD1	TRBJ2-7	TGTGCCAGCAGCTCAAGCCGGACAGGGAATCCCTACGAGCAGTACTTC	CASSSSRTGNPYEQYF
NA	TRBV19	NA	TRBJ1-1	TGTGCCACAGGGACCCCTCTTTCGATGAACACTGAAGCTTTCTTT	CATGTPLSMNTEAFF
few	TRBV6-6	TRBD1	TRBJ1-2	TGTGCCAGCAGTTACGACGAAACAGGGGGCAATGGCTACACCTTC	CASSYDETGGNGYTF
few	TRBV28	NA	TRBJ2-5	TGTGCCAGCATGAAAGGGATTAAAACGGAGACCCAGTACTTC	CASMKGIKTETQYF
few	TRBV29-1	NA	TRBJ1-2	TGCAGCGTTGTGACTCGTTTCGATGGCTACACCTTC	CSVVTRFDGYTF
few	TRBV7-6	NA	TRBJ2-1	TGTGCCAGCAGCCCAAACGAGAATTGGGATGAGCAGTTCTTC	CASSPNENWDEQFF
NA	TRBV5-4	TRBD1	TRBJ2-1	TGTGCCAGCAGCGGTGGTTTAGGGGGCTTCGATGAGCAGTTCTTC	CASSGGLGGFDEQFF
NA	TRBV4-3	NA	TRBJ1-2	TGCGCCAGCAGCCAATTGGAGGGTCGGGGCTACACCTTC	CASSQLEGRGYTF
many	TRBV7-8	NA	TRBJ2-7	TGTGCCAGCAGCTTAGCGAACTCAGGATGGAGCTCCTACGAGCAGTACTTC	CASSLANSGWSSYEQYF
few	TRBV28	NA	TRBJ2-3	TGTGCCAGCAGTCCAGCAGGGGCTTCAGATACGCAGTATTTT	CASSPAGASDTQYF
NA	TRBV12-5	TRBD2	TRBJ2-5	TGTGCTAGTGGTGCCACGACTAGCGGGGGCCAAGAGACCCAGTACTTC	CASGATTSGGQETQYF
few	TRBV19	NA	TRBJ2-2	TGTGCCAGTAGTATAGATATCGTTTGGAACACCGGGGAGCTGTTTTTT	CASSIDIVWNTGELFF
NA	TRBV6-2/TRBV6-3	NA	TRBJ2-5	TGTGCCAGCAGTTATCTGACTGTCGAGACCCAGTACTTC	CASSYLTVETQYF
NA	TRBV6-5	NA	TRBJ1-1	TGTGCCAGCAGTTACTCGGGAGGGGTGAACACTGAAGCTTTCTTT	CASSYSGGVNTEAFF
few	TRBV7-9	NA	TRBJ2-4	TGTGCCACCCGGAGTGGGAAGGACCCCATTCAGTACTTC	CATRSGKDPIQYF
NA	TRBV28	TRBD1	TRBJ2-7	TGTGCCAGCAGCTTCCCGGGACAGGTAGATGGTTACGAGCAGTACTTC	CASSFPGQVDGYEQYF
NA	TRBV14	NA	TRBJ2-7	TGTGCCAGCAGCCAAGTTTTCGTCCAGCCCTACGAGCAGTACTTC	CASSQVFVQPYEQYF